This T cell receptor (beta chain) was observed in a study of T-cell memory formation after mild COVID-19. Turning to the study itself: Largely donor-specific TCR clusters were found.

This clonotype was seen at least ten times. This CDR3 has 15 amino acids. Trimming removed 4 bases from V and 7 bases from J; junction bases left unmatched: 10. CDR1 SGHAT and CDR2 FQNNGV come from the germline V gene. MiXCR, run by TCRdb on the 5' RACE reads, gives a single entry per CDR3 protein. The data show roughly 240,000 distinct CDR3 sequences, 15% to 20% seen once. This chain joins TRBV11-2 and TRBJ2-1; 7 bases are shared with TRBD1. This clonotype was obtained from a man between 18 and 29 years old who had mild COVID-19 (a few samples of this study predate the infection). Cell type and time point are not known. Sequences were obtained from PBMCs or a T cell subset sorted from them (not recorded which). The CDR3 nucleotides read TGTGCCAGCAGCTCGCTAGGGGGCGGGTGGAATGAGCAGTTCTTC. It encodes CASSSLGGGWNEQFF. The full variable domain, rest sourced from reference TRBV11-2 and TRBJ2-1, is EAGVAQSPRYKIIEKRQSVAFWCNPISGHATLYWYQQILGQGPKLLIQFQNNGVVDDSQLPKDRFSAERLKGVDSTLKIQPAKLEDSAVYLCASSSLGGGWNEQFFGPGTRLTVL.